This T cell receptor beta chain was documented in a study of radiation and T cells in renal cell carcinoma. Findings and limits, study-wide: From baseline, blood top tumor clonotypes peaked at 2 weeks post-radiation.

Time point described: blood 2 weeks post-SBRT. Treatment: 15 Gy SBRT to primary tumor, nephrectomy 4 weeks later. After SBRT, blood was collected at 2 and 4 weeks, plus baseline. TCRdb's copy holds only in-frame clones and misses some; the assay was immunoSEQ multiplex PCR. The repertoire consists of about 150,000 clones, with roughly 90% occurring once and the leading ten covering approximately 13%. A word on this clone: Antigen: not known.

Material: blood, obtained from a patient whose treatment included radiotherapy and nephrectomy. The sequence was collected from a woman aged 45-59 years with renal cell carcinoma.

CDR3 sequence (DNA): TGTGCCAGCAGCCGTCCGACAGACATGAACACTGAAGCTTTCTTT. Translating it yields CASSRPTDMNTEAFF. The chain employs TRBV6-5 and TRBJ1-1, with TRBD1 as a possible D gene (5 bases). Germline CDR1 reads MNHEY; CDR2 reads SVGAGI. The CDR3 runs 15 residues. Trimming removed 6 bases at V and 0 bases at J, with 14 bases between.